This T cell receptor (beta chain) was recorded in a study of blood T cell repertoires in COVID-19. Study overall: Specimens from acute and convalescent COVID-19 originated in the United States, Italy and Spain.

The CDR3 totals 15 residues. Losses at the gene ends were 1 base for V and 9 bases for J; bases not matched to a gene: 2. The germline gives CDR1 MNHNS, CDR2 SASEGT. The repertoire was sequenced with immunoSEQ multiplex PCR; TCRdb's copy has only in-frame clones and lacks some. The repertoire holds 200,000 to 300,000 clones, about 91% seen once, with 2.5% to 3% in the top ten. Patients of the Seattle cohort, enrolled during active infection, were followed longitudinally. V and J are TRBV6-1 and TRBJ2-1; TRBD2 matches 14 bases. This TCR was sampled from a person under 35 with COVID-19, enrolled during active disease. Sequencing input: peripheral blood. The CDR3 is CASSEVGLAGGEQFF. The CDR3 DNA is TGTGCCAGCAGTGAAGTAGGACTAGCGGGAGGTGAGCAGTTCTTC.